This entry is about one TCR beta chain. This sample was taken from a study of blood T cell repertoires in COVID-19. Data came from immunoSEQ multiplex PCR; TCRdb stores just in-frame clones and leaves some out. The table records about 370,000 clones, 80% to 90% of them present only once. A Seattle source enrolled patients during active infection and followed them longitudinally. The CDR3 covers 13 residues. Germline V gene data show CDR1 as SNHLY and CDR2 as FYNNEI. Deletions cut 4 bases from V and 5 bases from J, with 10 bases between. Sequencing was carried out using peripheral blood. This rearrangement joins TRBV2 to TRBJ2-3; the D gene is possibly TRBD2 (5 bases). The receptor's source is a woman aged 30 to 39 with COVID-19, enrolled during active disease. The CDR3 DNA follows: TGTGCCAGCAGTGGTTACCGGGGAGATACGCAGTATTTT. Amino acids: CASSGYRGDTQYF. The entire variable domain, with the rest obtained from reference TRBV2 and TRBJ2-3, is as follows: EPEVTQTPSHQVTQMGQEVILRCVPISNHLYFYWYRQILGQKVEFLVSFYNNEISEKSEIFDDQFSVERPDGSNFTLKIRSTKLEDSAMYFCASSGYRGDTQYFGPGTRLTVL.